The T cell receptor beta chain described here comes from a study of blood T cell repertoires in COVID-19. Seattle researchers signed up patients amid active infection and tracked them longitudinally. Using immunoSEQ multiplex PCR, the repertoire was profiled, and TCRdb retains in-frame clones only, with some absent. The table records more than 350,000 clones, roughly 90% of them present only once. Deletions cut 6 bases from V and 2 bases from J, with 11 bases between. Germline V gene lookup returns CDR1 SEHNR and CDR2 FQNEAQ (reference sequence). CDR3 length: 14 amino acids. Sequencing input: peripheral blood. The chain employs TRBV7-9 and TRBJ2-1; D might be TRBD1 (6 bases). The clonotype comes from a woman under 40 with COVID-19, enrolled during active disease. CDR3 residues: CASSYSGAYNEQFF. The CDR3 nucleotides read TGTGCCAGCAGTTACTCAGGGGCCTACAATGAGCAGTTCTTC.